The sequence of this T cell receptor beta chain was determined in a study of OX40 agonist ivuxolimab in advanced cancers. Regarding the study as a whole: Fewer expanded clones were found on average in CD4+ than in CD8+ T cells.

Sample share makes this clone medium-sized (0.01 to 0.1%). Its specificity is not known. The germline gives CDR1 MGHRA, CDR2 YSYEKL. The V end was cut by 1 base, the J end by 5 bases, with 9 bases between. This CDR3 contains 13 residues. Profiled with immunoSEQ multiplex PCR; TCRdb holds only in-frame clones, not every one. Of tens of thousands of clones in the sample, about 86% were seen once. The receptor was isolated from an adult with an advanced solid tumor such as melanoma, head and neck, liver or kidney cancer. This specimen consisted of CD4+ or CD8+ T cells sorted from blood, obtained in a trial of the OX40 agonist ivuxolimab. The chain joins TRBV4-1 to TRBJ2-7, with D possibly being TRBD2 (5 bases). The CDR3 DNA sequence: TGCGCCAGCAGCCAAGTGGGAGCGGACGAGCAGTACTTC. This encodes CASSQVGADEQYF.